The source of this T cell receptor beta chain is a study of Ad26.COV2.S vaccination and SARS-CoV-2 variants. Study-level results: From the TCR breadth and depth analyses, total T cell responses may have been underestimated. Reported findings describe substantial breadth in spike-specific CD8+ and CD4+ T cell responses following vaccination.

The CDR3 contains 16 residues. Germline V gene data show CDR1 as ENHRY and CDR2 as SYGVKD. The J segment lost 5 bases and the V segment lost 4 bases, leaving 7 bases of the junction unmatched. Produced via immunoSEQ multiplex PCR; TCRdb's table is partial and in-frame only. The sample carries more than 150,000 clones, approximately 88% recorded once. The table lists this clone with a count of one. Its specificity is not known. The sequence derives from a human donor who had recovered from COVID-19. The material was peripheral blood, obtained after recovery from COVID-19. V is TRBV10-3 and J is TRBJ2-2; 10 bases agree with TRBD2. Here the CDR3 DNA reads TGTGCCATCAGTGCCAGCGGGAGGGGTAGAACCGGGGAGCTGTTTTTT. This codes for CAISASGRGRTGELFF.